This T cell receptor (beta chain) is drawn from a study of T-cell memory formation after mild COVID-19. Findings and limits, study-wide: Shrinking CD4+ clones were chiefly CM and EM; CD8+ ones were chiefly EMRA. What remained unconfirmed was the SARS-CoV-2 specificity of second-wave clones peaking on day 37. Pre-infection memory held some responding clones, suggesting pre-existing cross-reactive T cells responded.

The V and J ends lost 7 bases and 0 bases respectively, with 7 bases between them. CDR1 and CDR2 (germline): MNHNY, SVGAGI (reference sequence). The CDR3 has 13 amino acids. A few counts support this clonotype. Its antigen is as yet unknown. MiXCR was run by TCRdb on the 5' RACE reads, yielding one entry per CDR3 protein. Here the sample spans around 250,000 distinct CDR3 sequences, around 15% being singletons. The chain employs TRBV6-6 and TRBJ2-4; D is uncertain. The receptor's source is a man in his late teens or twenties who had mild COVID-19 (a few samples of this study predate the infection). Cell type and time point are not known. The specimen sequenced was PBMCs or a T cell subset sorted from them (not recorded which). The CDR3 bases are TGTGCCAGCAACCCTGCAGCCAAAAACATTCAGTACTTC. This translates into CASNPAAKNIQYF.